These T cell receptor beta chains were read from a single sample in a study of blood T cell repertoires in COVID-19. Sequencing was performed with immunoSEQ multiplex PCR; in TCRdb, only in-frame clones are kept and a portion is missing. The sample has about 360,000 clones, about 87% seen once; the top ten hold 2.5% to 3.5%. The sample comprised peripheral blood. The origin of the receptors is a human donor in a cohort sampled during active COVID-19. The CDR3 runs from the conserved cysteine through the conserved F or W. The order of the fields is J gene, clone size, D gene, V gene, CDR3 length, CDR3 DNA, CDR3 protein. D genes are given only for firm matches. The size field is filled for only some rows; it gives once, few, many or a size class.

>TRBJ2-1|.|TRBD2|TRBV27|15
TGTGCCAGCAGTTTCCTGACTAGCGGGATGGGTGAGCAGTTCTTC
CASSFLTSGMGEQFF
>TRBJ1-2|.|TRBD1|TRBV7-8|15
TGTGCCAGCAGCTTAGTACGAGGGGGCGTCGATGGCTACACCTTC
CASSLVRGGVDGYTF
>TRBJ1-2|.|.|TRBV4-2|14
TGTGCCAGCAGCCAAGGGCTAGCTAACTATGGCTACACCTTC
CASSQGLANYGYTF
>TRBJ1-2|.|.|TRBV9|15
TGTGCCAGCAGCCCCCGCTTGACAGACTTCTATGGCTACACCTTC
CASSPRLTDFYGYTF
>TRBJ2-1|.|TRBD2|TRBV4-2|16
TGTGCCAGCAGCCAAGTAAGCGGGGGAGACTACAATGAGCAGTTCTTC
CASSQVSGGDYNEQFF
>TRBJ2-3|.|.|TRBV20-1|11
TGCAGTGCTAGCGAACGAGAAACCGAGTATTTT
CSASERETEYF
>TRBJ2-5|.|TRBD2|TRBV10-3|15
TGTGCCATCAGTGAGTCCACTAGCGTTGAAGAGACCCAGTACTTC
CAISESTSVEETQYF
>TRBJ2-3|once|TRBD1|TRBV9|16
TGTGCCAGCTCAGGGGGTAAGGGGGTGAGAGCAGATACGCAGTATTTT
CASSGGKGVRADTQYF
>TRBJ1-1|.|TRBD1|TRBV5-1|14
TGCGCCAGCAGCTTGGACGGACAGGACACTGAAGCTTTCTTT
CASSLDGQDTEAFF
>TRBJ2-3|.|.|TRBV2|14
TGTGCCAGCAAATACTACGTCAGCACAGATACGCAGTATTTT
CASKYYVSTDTQYF
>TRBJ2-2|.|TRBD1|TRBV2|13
TGTGCCAGCAGCCGACAGGGGGCCGGGGAGCTGTTTTTT
CASSRQGAGELFF
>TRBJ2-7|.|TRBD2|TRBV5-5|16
TGTGCCAGCAGCTTGGGCCTAGCGGGAGGGGAGGACGAGCAGTACTTC
CASSLGLAGGEDEQYF
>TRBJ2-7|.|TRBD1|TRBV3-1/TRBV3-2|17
TGTGCCAGCAGCCAAGGGGGTAGGGACAGGGGGCGCGGCGAGCAGTACTTC
CASSQGGRDRGRGEQYF
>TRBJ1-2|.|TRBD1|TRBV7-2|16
TGTGCCAGCAGCCTCACTAGGGGACAGGGGAACTATGGCTACACCTTC
CASSLTRGQGNYGYTF
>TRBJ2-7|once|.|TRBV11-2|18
TGTGCCAGCAGCTTAGGGGCCCACCCGAGACAGGTCCTCTACGAGCAGTACTTC
CASSLGAHPRQVLYEQYF
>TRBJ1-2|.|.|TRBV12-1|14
TGTGCCAGCAGCTTTGTCAGGGGGGAGGATGGCTACACCTTC
CASSFVRGEDGYTF
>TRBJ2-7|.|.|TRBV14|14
TGTGCCAGCAGCCCCCTAGGGGCTTGGTACGAGCAGTACTTC
CASSPLGAWYEQYF
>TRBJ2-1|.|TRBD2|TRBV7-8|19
TGTGCCAGCAGCTCCAGCCCGGGACTAGCGGGATTCAGAGGCAATGAGCAGTTCTTC
CASSSSPGLAGFRGNEQFF
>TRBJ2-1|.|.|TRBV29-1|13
TGCAGCGTTCGGAGGGGCCTTGGGGATGAGCAGTTCTTC
CSVRRGLGDEQFF
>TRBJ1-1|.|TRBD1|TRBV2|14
TGTGCCAGCAGTGTTGGGACAGGGAGGGCTGAAGCTTTCTTT
CASSVGTGRAEAFF
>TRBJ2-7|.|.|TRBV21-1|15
TGTGCCAGCAGCGGAGGGGCAGATAAAGCCTACGAGCAGTACTTC
CASSGGADKAYEQYF
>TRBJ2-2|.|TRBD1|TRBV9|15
TGTGCCAGCAGCGTCCTCGCAGGGGGTACCGGGGAGCTGTTTTTT
CASSVLAGGTGELFF